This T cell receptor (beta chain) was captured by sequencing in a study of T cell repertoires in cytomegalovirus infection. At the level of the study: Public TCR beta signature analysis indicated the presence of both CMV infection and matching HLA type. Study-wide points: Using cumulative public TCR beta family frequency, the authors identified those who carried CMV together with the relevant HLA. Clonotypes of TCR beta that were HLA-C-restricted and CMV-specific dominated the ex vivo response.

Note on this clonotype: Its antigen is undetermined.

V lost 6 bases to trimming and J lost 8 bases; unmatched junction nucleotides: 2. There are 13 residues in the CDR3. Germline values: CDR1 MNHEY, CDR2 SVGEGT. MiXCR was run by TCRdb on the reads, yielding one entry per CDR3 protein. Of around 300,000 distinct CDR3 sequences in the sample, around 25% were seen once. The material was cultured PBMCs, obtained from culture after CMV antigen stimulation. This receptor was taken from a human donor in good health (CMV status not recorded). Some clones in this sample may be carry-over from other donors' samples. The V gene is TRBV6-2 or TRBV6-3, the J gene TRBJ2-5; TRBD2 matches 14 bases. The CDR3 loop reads CASRGLAGATQYF. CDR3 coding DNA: TGTGCCAGCAGGGGACTAGCGGGAGCCACCCAGTACTTC.